One and the same sample provided the 32 T cell receptor beta chains below, sequenced in a study of response to subunit inactivated influenza vaccine (dated by TCRdb to the late 2010s). Libraries were made using RT-PCR. Sequencing relied on an Illumina HiSeq 2500. The raw public data were reprocessed by TCRdb itself: fastp quality trimming at Q25, MiXCR clonotype calling, in-frame beta chains only. Rows with one shared CDR3 protein collapse into an entry with the most common genes and DNA. Counted in this sample were roughly 620,000 distinct CDR3 sequences; roughly 10% of them appeared once. The leading ten clones occupy more than 9.5% of the sample. These data also featured in a second study, about T cells expressing NK-cell markers. The second study, in turn, reports: 5'RACE template switching, by which a universal primer site and unique molecular identifiers were added, was used to make TCR beta cDNA libraries.

The sequencing used PBMCs from blood, collected on the day of vaccination. The receptor set was obtained from a man in his fifties who received an inactivated influenza vaccine. Donor details come from another sample of the same person, matched by shared clones.

Only a few counts were recorded for this clonotype. This chain connects TRBV6-5 to TRBJ2-1, with a possible D match to TRBD1 (6 bases). Germline-derived CDR1 and CDR2 are MNHEY and SVGAGI. V shed 2 bases and J shed 15 bases, with 17 bases lying between them. The CDR3 is 13 residues long. For the CDR3, the DNA is TGTGCCAGCAGTTACAAGGGGACGGGACATTGGTTCTTC. Its protein product is CASSYKGTGHWFF.

The chain combines TRBV5-1 with TRBJ2-1, with D possibly being TRBD2 (6 bases). CDR3 length: 15 residues. V gave up 2 bases and J gave up 5 bases, with 14 bases separating them. The V gene's germline CDR1 is SGHRS and CDR2 YFSETQ. The CDR3, as DNA: TGCGCCAGCAGCTTCCATCCGGGAGTTGACAATGAGCAGTTCTTC. Encoded protein: CASSFHPGVDNEQFF.

At least ten counts were recorded for this clonotype. The V gene is TRBV12-3 or TRBV12-4, the J gene TRBJ2-2; TRBD2 agrees at 11 bases. Trimming cost V 6 bases and J 5 bases; bases outside gene matches: 5. CDR3 length equals 15 residues. The CDR3 region has the DNA TGTGCCAGCAGAATAGCGGGGGGGCGTACCGGGGAGCTGTTTTTT. Residues: CASRIAGGRTGELFF.

V usage is TRBV12-3 or TRBV12-4 and J usage is TRBJ1-1; 7 nucleotides align to TRBD1. CDR3 length: 12 amino acids. J gave up 8 bases and V 6 bases, and 6 bases lay outside the gene matches. In DNA form, the CDR3 reads TGTGCCAGCAGCACCTGGGGACAGGAAGCTTTCTTT. Its protein is CASSTWGQEAFF.

This chain uses TRBV10-3 with TRBJ2-1; 10 nucleotides agree with TRBD2. Per the germline V gene, CDR1 is ENHRY and CDR2 is SYGVKD. The CDR3 spans 15 residues. The V and J ends lost 7 bases and 1 base, in that order; junction bases with no gene match: 4. The CDR3 region is CAITSSGGSYNEQFF. The CDR3 nucleotides are TGTGCCATCACTTCTAGCGGGGGTTCCTACAATGAGCAGTTCTTC.

This clonotype was detected a few times. This chain links TRBV2 with TRBJ2-5; no firm D call. This CDR3 is 11 amino acids long. Germline CDR1 reads SNHLY; CDR2 reads FYNNEI. The V end was cut by 6 bases, the J end by 5 bases, with 7 bases between. The CDR3 nucleotides are TGTGCCAGCAGCGACTGGGAGACCCAGTACTTC. Translating gives CASSDWETQYF.

The chain has TRBV4-1 and TRBJ1-2, with D possibly TRBD1 on 6 matching bases. The CDR3 is made up of 16 amino acids. Germline CDR1 MGHRA, CDR2 YSYEKL. The V gene lost 0 bases and the J gene lost 5 bases, with 16 bases spanning the gap. This chain's CDR3 is CASSQDIHGGAYGYTF. In nucleotides, the CDR3 is TGCGCCAGCAGCCAAGATATCCACGGGGGGGCTTATGGCTACACCTTC.

This clonotype appeared a few times. The chain couples TRBV24-1 to TRBJ2-2, with a weak D call TRBD1 (5 bases). CDR1 is KGHDR, CDR2 SFDVKD, per germline. The CDR3 contains 13 residues. V lost 2 bases and J lost 6, with 6 bases in between. CDR3 nucleotides: TGTGCCACCAGTGATTCAGGGCCCGGGGAGCTGTTTTTT. Encoded protein: CATSDSGPGELFF.

This clonotype was observed many times. This sequence joins TRBV15 and TRBJ1-5; D not certain. This CDR3 contains 15 residues. Germline CDR1 LNHNV, CDR2 YYDKDF (reference sequence). The germline V and J ends were trimmed by 5 bases and 0 bases, with 11 bases remaining between them. DNA for the CDR3: TGTGCCACCAGCCTCGGCCAGTATAGCAATCAGCCCCAGCATTTT. It encodes CATSLGQYSNQPQHF.

This chain joins TRBV11-2 and TRBJ2-7; 8 bases align to TRBD1. From germline, CDR1 is SGHAT and CDR2 FQNNGV. This CDR3 spans 15 amino acids. V shed 5 bases, J shed 4 bases, and the junction held 10 bases outside the gene matches. CDR3 sequence (DNA): TGTGCCAGCAGCACCCCCAGGGACAGGCTATACGAGCAGTACTTC. This codes for CASSTPRDRLYEQYF.

This chain uses TRBV3-1 with TRBJ2-1, with 11 bases matching TRBD2. The germline gives CDR1 LGHDT, CDR2 YNNKEL (reference sequence). V was pared by 4 bases and J by 3 bases, with 2 bases of the junction left unmatched. This CDR3 spans 15 amino acids. The CDR3 sequence: CASSRLAGFYNEQFF. For the CDR3, the DNA is TGTGCCAGCAGCCGACTAGCGGGATTCTACAATGAGCAGTTCTTC.

The chain joins TRBV9 to TRBJ2-7; possible D gene TRBD2, 5 bases. Germline CDR1 and CDR2: SGDLS and YYNGEE. The CDR3 sequence is 15 residues long. The V gene lost 0 bases and the J gene lost 3 bases, with 13 bases spanning the gap. Written as DNA, the CDR3 is TGTGCCAGCAGCGTAGAAGGAAACGGGGTCTACGAGCAGTACTTC. Residues: CASSVEGNGVYEQYF.

This clonotype showed up many times. This chain connects TRBV4-2 to TRBJ1-2, with 7 bases matching TRBD1. Germline-derived CDR1 and CDR2 are LGHNA and YNFKEQ. V gave up 0 bases and J gave up 3 bases; unmatched junction bases: 4. This CDR3 is built from 15 residues. The CDR3 here is CASSQDIGTDYGYTF. In nucleotides, the CDR3 is TGTGCCAGCAGCCAAGACATAGGGACAGACTATGGCTACACCTTC.

The chain recombines TRBV5-1 with TRBJ2-7, with 9 bases aligning to TRBD1. The CDR3 is 16 residues long. Germline V lookup: CDR1 SGHRS, CDR2 YFSETQ. The ends lost 4 bases at V and 4 bases at J; junction bases unmatched: 12. The CDR3 here is CASSLEPGTGLYEQYF. The CDR3 DNA sequence: TGCGCCAGCAGCCTAGAGCCCGGGACAGGGTTATACGAGCAGTACTTC.

The rearrangement uses TRBV4-3 and TRBJ1-5; D remains unclear. Deletions cut 2 bases from V and 0 bases from J, with 14 bases between. Germline V gives CDR1 LGHNA, CDR2 YSLEER. The CDR3 has 17 residues. This CDR3 reads CASSQTPSAGSNQPQHF. As DNA, the CDR3 is TGCGCCAGCAGCCAAACCCCCTCGGCGGGTAGCAATCAGCCCCAGCATTTT.

The CDR3 sequence: CASRKGETEAFF. DNA for the CDR3: TGTGCCAGCAGAAAAGGGGAGACTGAAGCTTTCTTT. The chain combines TRBV7-9 with TRBJ1-1; a weak D match, TRBD1 (5 bases). This CDR3 is built from 12 residues. Germline V gives CDR1 SEHNR, CDR2 FQNEAQ (reference sequence). The V end was cut by 6 bases, the J end by 5 bases, with 10 bases between.

Only a few counts were recorded for this clonotype. The chain carries TRBV5-1 and TRBJ2-6; D ambiguous. CDR1 SGHRS and CDR2 YFSETQ come from the germline V gene. Trimming took 4 bases from V and 2 from J, leaving 10 bases between them. CDR3 length equals 15 residues. CDR3 nucleotides: TGCGCCAGCAGCATCGGGCACACTGGGGCCAACGTCCTGACTTTC. Its protein product is CASSIGHTGANVLTF.

The genes are TRBV20-1 and TRBJ2-3; D is undetermined. CDR3 length: 11 amino acids. V lost 0 bases and J 8 bases, leaving 6 bases between the germline ends. Looked up from germline, CDR1 is DFQATT and CDR2 is SNEGSKA (reference sequence). The CDR3 sequence: CSARDLPTQYF. Written as DNA, the CDR3 is TGCAGTGCTAGAGACCTCCCTACGCAGTATTTT.

V gene TRBV5-1 combines with J gene TRBJ2-2; 10 bases are shared with TRBD1. The CDR3 has 15 amino acids. Germline lookup yields CDR1 SGHRS and CDR2 YFSETQ. V was pared by 5 bases and J by 7 bases, with 8 bases of the junction left unmatched. The CDR3 DNA is TGCGCCAGCAGTTTTGACAGGGGGCCTGGCGGGGAGCTGTTTTTT. Protein product: CASSFDRGPGGELFF.

The table lists this clonotype with many counts. The V call is TRBV20-1, the J call TRBJ1-5, with 7 bases lining up with TRBD1. V lost 1 base and J lost 5; bases outside the gene matches: 8. The CDR3 spans 15 residues. Looked up from germline, CDR1 is DFQATT and CDR2 is SNEGSKA (reference sequence). The CDR3 here is CSARAPGQTHQPQHF. In DNA form, the CDR3 reads TGCAGTGCTAGAGCCCCGGGACAGACTCATCAGCCCCAGCATTTT.

Only a few counts were recorded for this clonotype. J is TRBJ1-1 and V is TRBV20-1, with 9 bases that match TRBD1. The CDR3 covers 12 residues. The V gene end was trimmed by 5 bases and the J gene end by 10 bases; junction bases not matched to a gene: 8. Germline values: CDR1 DFQATT, CDR2 SNEGSKA (reference sequence). CDR3 in amino acids: CSAVQGARAAFF. In DNA, the CDR3 is TGCAGTGCTGTACAGGGGGCGAGGGCAGCTTTCTTT.

This clonotype has just a few counts. The V call is TRBV27, the J call TRBJ2-7; 8 bases are a match to TRBD2. The CDR3 sequence is 16 residues long. The V and J ends lost 2 bases and 1 base, in that order; junction bases with no gene match: 7. From germline, CDR1 is MNHEY and CDR2 SMNVEV (reference sequence). CDR3: CASSLTRLARSYEQYF. CDR3 coding DNA: TGTGCCAGCAGTTTAACGAGACTAGCGAGATCCTACGAGCAGTACTTC.

This clonotype was recorded many times. V and J are TRBV20-1 and TRBJ2-7; D is perhaps TRBD1 (5 bases). V lost 0 bases and J 2 bases, leaving 14 bases between the germline ends. Germline-derived CDR1 and CDR2 are DFQATT and SNEGSKA (reference sequence). The CDR3 extends over 15 amino acids. CDR3 DNA sequence: TGCAGTGCTAGAGATCACAGGACAAGCGCCTACGAGCAGTACTTC. It specifies CSARDHRTSAYEQYF.

This clonotype has ten or more counts. The chain carries TRBV6-2 or TRBV6-3 and TRBJ2-7; 9 bases match TRBD2. Germline CDR1 reads MNHEY; CDR2 reads SVGEGT. The ends lost 7 bases at V and 5 bases at J; junction bases unmatched: 21. This CDR3 has 18 residues. The CDR3 loop reads CASTRDVSSGGTANEQYF. In nucleotides, the CDR3 is TGTGCCAGCACCCGGGACGTATCGAGCGGGGGGACCGCTAACGAGCAGTACTTC.

This clonotype was seen only a few times. The CDR3: CASSLDRAFSDEQYF. CDR3 nucleotides: TGTGCCAGCAGCTTGGACAGGGCTTTTTCAGACGAGCAGTACTTC. This sequence joins TRBV2 and TRBJ2-7; 8 nucleotides match TRBD1. The CDR3 loop spans 15 amino acids. V lost 6 bases, J lost 5 bases, and 12 bases stayed unmatched. Germline loops: CDR1 SNHLY, CDR2 FYNNEI.

At least ten counts were recorded for this clonotype. The rearrangement joins TRBV5-5 to TRBJ1-4, with 7 nucleotides matching TRBD1. Germline V gene sequence: CDR1 SGHKS, CDR2 YYEKEE (reference sequence). V was pared by 3 bases and J by 3 bases, with 5 bases of the junction left unmatched. The CDR3 is 15 residues long. The CDR3 is CASSSETGPNEKLFF. CDR3 coding DNA: TGTGCCAGCAGCTCGGAGACAGGGCCTAATGAAAAACTGTTTTTT.

The table lists this clonotype with many counts. The chain has TRBV6-1 and TRBJ2-3; 9 positions agree with TRBD1. The CDR3 sequence is 15 residues long. The germline gives CDR1 MNHNS, CDR2 SASEGT. Trimming at V came to 5 bases and at J to 3 bases, leaving 6 bases not matched to a gene. The CDR3 bases are TGTGCCAGCAGTCTCACCGGGACAGGGACAGATACGCAGTATTTT. Its protein is CASSLTGTGTDTQYF.

The sample holds a few counts of this clonotype. This sequence joins TRBV21-1 and TRBJ2-5; the table calls TRBD2, which could not be checked here. TRBV21-1 is described as a pseudogene. The CDR3 runs to 17 residues. CDR3: CASSKARKRILQETQYF. In DNA form, the CDR3 reads TGTGCCAGCAGCAAAGCGCGGAAGCGGATCCTCCAAGAGACCCAGTACTTC.

This clonotype was found a few times. The CDR3 reads CASVGGSEPQHF. DNA for the CDR3: TGTGCCAGCGTTGGCGGGAGCGAGCCCCAGCATTTT. The gene calls are TRBV6-1 and TRBJ1-5, with D hard to call. V gave up 8 bases and J gave up 8 bases, with 13 bases separating them. The CDR3 is 12 amino acids. Germline assignment: CDR1 MNHNS and CDR2 SASEGT.

This chain joins TRBV7-2 and TRBJ2-1, with 8 nucleotides matching TRBD2. This CDR3 has 13 amino acids. The germline V gene has CDR1 SGHTA and CDR2 FQGNSA. V shed 3 bases, J shed 9 bases, and the junction held 4 bases outside the gene matches. The CDR3 DNA reads as TGTGCCAGCAGCTTTAGGCGGGAGGTTGAGCAGTTCTTC. This translates into CASSFRREVEQFF.

This rearrangement joins TRBV18 to TRBJ1-1, with D possibly being TRBD1 (6 bases). V dropped 1 base and J dropped 6 bases, with 6 bases sitting between them. The CDR3 sequence is 12 residues long. CDR1 is KGHSH and CDR2 is LQKENI in the germline V gene. CDR3 DNA sequence: TGTGCCAGCTCACCACAGGGGGCTGAAGCTTTCTTT. This sequence encodes CASSPQGAEAFF.

This clonotype was seen a handful of times. The gene calls are TRBV4-1 and TRBJ2-7, with a tentative D call TRBD1 (6 bases). Germline V lookup: CDR1 MGHRA, CDR2 YSYEKL. CDR3 length equals 15 residues. Trimming took 2 bases from V and 2 from J, leaving 13 bases between them. The chain's CDR3 is CASSQKDSTAYEQYF. The CDR3 DNA follows: TGCGCCAGCAGCCAAAAGGACAGTACAGCCTACGAGCAGTACTTC.